The text below deals with one T cell receptor beta chain. Per the authors' pipeline: By means of reference gene primer amplification, nucleated cell counts were estimated. Produced via immunoSEQ multiplex PCR; TCRdb's table is partial and in-frame only. V, J and clone size derive from that table, while D and trimming were established from the DNA sequence. The sample contains some 350,000 clones, about 90% of which appear only once. These data originate in a study of blood T cell repertoires in COVID-19. Study overall: Some COVID-19 samples were acute and others convalescent; all came from the United States, Italy and Spain. From T cells, B-cell-depleted T cells, or PBMCs came the material, which was cDNA or gDNA.

The CDR3 length is 16 residues. Germline values: CDR1 SGHRS, CDR2 YFSETQ. The V and J ends lost 2 bases and 3 bases respectively, with 15 bases between them. This receptor was obtained from a woman aged 18-30 years who had recovered from COVID-19. The sample was peripheral blood. V usage is TRBV5-1 and J usage is TRBJ2-1; a weak D match, TRBD1 (6 bases). The CDR3 DNA reads TGCGCCAGCAGCTTAAGTTGGGACATTCGCTACAATGAGCAGTTCTTC. This codes for CASSLSWDIRYNEQFF.